This is a list of T cell receptor beta chains from one sample in a study of response to subunit inactivated influenza vaccine. TCRdb independently ran MiXCR on the RT-PCR reads; one entry per CDR3 protein. The top ten clones hold around 12% of a sample with approximately 530,000 distinct CDR3 sequences, 13% of them seen once. The source material was PBMCs from blood, sampled more than 35 days after vaccination. Receptor source: a man aged 50-59 years who received an inactivated influenza vaccine. CDR3s include the opening cysteine and the closing phenylalanine or tryptophan. Fields, in order: clone size, V gene, CDR3 protein. The size of a clone is reported for some rows only, either as once, few or many, or as a class for expanded clones.

abundance: -
v_gene: TRBV29-1
CDR3aa: CSVATGAEQYF

abundance: many
v_gene: TRBV10-3
CDR3aa: CAIRAGTSGEQFF

abundance: -
v_gene: TRBV6-5
CDR3aa: CASSYSPLSEKLFF

abundance: few
v_gene: TRBV15
CDR3aa: CATSRTSGTQETQYF

abundance: few
v_gene: TRBV2
CDR3aa: CASRRLAERIDTQYF

abundance: few
v_gene: TRBV28
CDR3aa: CASSPDDYEQYF

abundance: few
v_gene: TRBV6-1
CDR3aa: CASSEFVGGLEQFF

abundance: few
v_gene: TRBV6-5
CDR3aa: CASSYGRTGTEAFF

abundance: many
v_gene: TRBV20-1
CDR3aa: CSAANSGLAGGEQYF

abundance: few
v_gene: TRBV10-3
CDR3aa: CAISRDGSSGNTIYF

abundance: few
v_gene: TRBV6-2/TRBV6-3
CDR3aa: CACNAGGLYNEQFF

abundance: many
v_gene: TRBV11-1
CDR3aa: CASSFGPGNTEAFF

abundance: few
v_gene: TRBV5-1
CDR3aa: CASSWSEETQYF

abundance: -
v_gene: TRBV7-9
CDR3aa: CASSLSSGGNQPQHF

abundance: many
v_gene: TRBV29-1
CDR3aa: CSDLLGGELFF

abundance: -
v_gene: TRBV20-1
CDR3aa: CSARDHHRLNTEAFF

abundance: few
v_gene: TRBV5-1
CDR3aa: CASSESGGGFYNEQFF

abundance: few
v_gene: TRBV11-2
CDR3aa: CASSQRVGETQYF

abundance: many
v_gene: TRBV20-1
CDR3aa: CSAQRGPSTDTQYF

abundance: few
v_gene: TRBV4-2
CDR3aa: CASSQDNLNTGELFF

abundance: many
v_gene: TRBV29-1
CDR3aa: CSVDKGSTEAFF

abundance: few
v_gene: TRBV12-3/TRBV12-4
CDR3aa: CASTNSWEAGKNIQYF

abundance: many
v_gene: TRBV12-3/TRBV12-4
CDR3aa: CASSGDWGKDTQYF

abundance: few
v_gene: TRBV12-3/TRBV12-4
CDR3aa: CASGQGVSYEQYF

abundance: few
v_gene: TRBV10-3
CDR3aa: CAVRQTMLSYEQYF

abundance: few
v_gene: TRBV12-3/TRBV12-4
CDR3aa: CASSSQAASGNQPQHF

abundance: few
v_gene: TRBV9
CDR3aa: CASSAKSGLVVHEQYF

abundance: -
v_gene: TRBV20-1
CDR3aa: CSALLLGVVETQYF

abundance: few
v_gene: TRBV20-1
CDR3aa: CSARAPGDTQYF

abundance: -
v_gene: TRBV5-1
CDR3aa: CASSRPGASAGELFF

abundance: many
v_gene: TRBV9
CDR3aa: CASKSDLAGAHEQFF

abundance: few
v_gene: TRBV29-1
CDR3aa: CSVEVGLAGGIQETQYF

abundance: -
v_gene: TRBV5-1
CDR3aa: CASSLEPMNGANVLTF

abundance: few
v_gene: TRBV5-1
CDR3aa: CASSWTRGNEQFF

abundance: few
v_gene: TRBV7-8
CDR3aa: CASSLATGRVNQPQHF

abundance: -
v_gene: TRBV27
CDR3aa: CASRPPGPTYEQYF

abundance: few
v_gene: TRBV10-3
CDR3aa: CAISIGKRERLAGELFF

abundance: -
v_gene: TRBV7-9
CDR3aa: CASSLVITGANVLTF